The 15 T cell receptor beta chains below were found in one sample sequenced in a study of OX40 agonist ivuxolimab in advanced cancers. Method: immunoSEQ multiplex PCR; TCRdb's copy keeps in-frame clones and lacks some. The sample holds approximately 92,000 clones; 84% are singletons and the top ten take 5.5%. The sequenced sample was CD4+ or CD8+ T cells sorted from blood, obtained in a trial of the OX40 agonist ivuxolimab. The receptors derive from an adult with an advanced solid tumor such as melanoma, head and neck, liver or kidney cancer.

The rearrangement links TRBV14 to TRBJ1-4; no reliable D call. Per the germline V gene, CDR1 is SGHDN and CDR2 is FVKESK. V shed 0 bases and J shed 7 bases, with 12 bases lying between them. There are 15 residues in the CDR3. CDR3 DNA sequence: TGTGCCAGCAGCCAAGAGGCGGGGATGGTTGAAAAACTGTTTTTT. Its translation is CASSQEAGMVEKLFF.

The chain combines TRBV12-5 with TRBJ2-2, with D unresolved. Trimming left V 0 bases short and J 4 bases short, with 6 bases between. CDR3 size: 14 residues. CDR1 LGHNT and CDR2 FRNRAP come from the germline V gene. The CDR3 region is CASGLVGITGELFF. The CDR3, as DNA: TGTGCTAGTGGTTTGGTAGGGATCACCGGGGAGCTGTTTTTT.

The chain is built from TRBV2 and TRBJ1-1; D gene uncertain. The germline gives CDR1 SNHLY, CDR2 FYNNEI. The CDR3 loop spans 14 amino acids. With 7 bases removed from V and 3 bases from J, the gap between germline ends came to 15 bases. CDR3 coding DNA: TGTGCCAGCAATTCCTTGGGCATGGACACTGAAGCTTTCTTT. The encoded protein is CASNSLGMDTEAFF.

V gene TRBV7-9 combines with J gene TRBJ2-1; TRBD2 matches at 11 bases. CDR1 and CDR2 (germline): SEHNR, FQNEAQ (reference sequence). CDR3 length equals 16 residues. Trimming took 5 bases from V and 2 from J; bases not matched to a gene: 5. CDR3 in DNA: TGTGCCAGCAGCCCACTAGCGGGAGAGGCCTACAATGAGCAGTTCTTC. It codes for CASSPLAGEAYNEQFF. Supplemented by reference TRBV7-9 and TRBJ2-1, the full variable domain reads DTGVSQNPRHKITKRGQNVTFRCDPISEHNRLYWYRQTLGQGPEFLTYFQNEAQLEKSRLLSDRFSAERPKGSFSTLEIQRTEQGDSAMYLCASSPLAGEAYNEQFFGPGTRLTVL.

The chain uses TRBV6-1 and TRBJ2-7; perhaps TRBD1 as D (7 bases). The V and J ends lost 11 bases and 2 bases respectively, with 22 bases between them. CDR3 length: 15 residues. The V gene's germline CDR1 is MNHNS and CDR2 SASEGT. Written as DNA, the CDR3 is TGTGCCTCTAAGGCGCAGACAGGGAGGACCTACGAGCAGTACTTC. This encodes CASKAQTGRTYEQYF.

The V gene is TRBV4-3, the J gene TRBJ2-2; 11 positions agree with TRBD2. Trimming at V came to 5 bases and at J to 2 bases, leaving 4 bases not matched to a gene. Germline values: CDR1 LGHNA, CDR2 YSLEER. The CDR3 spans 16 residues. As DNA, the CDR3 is TGCGCCAGCAGCGATCTAGCGGGGGGCAACACCGGGGAGCTGTTTTTT. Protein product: CASSDLAGGNTGELFF.

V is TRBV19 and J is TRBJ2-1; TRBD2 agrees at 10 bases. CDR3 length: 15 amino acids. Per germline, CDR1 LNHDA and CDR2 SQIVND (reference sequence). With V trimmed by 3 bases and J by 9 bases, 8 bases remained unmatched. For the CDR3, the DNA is TGTGCCAGTAGTATCCTAGCGGGAGTCGGAGGTGAGCAGTTCTTC. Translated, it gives CASSILAGVGGEQFF.

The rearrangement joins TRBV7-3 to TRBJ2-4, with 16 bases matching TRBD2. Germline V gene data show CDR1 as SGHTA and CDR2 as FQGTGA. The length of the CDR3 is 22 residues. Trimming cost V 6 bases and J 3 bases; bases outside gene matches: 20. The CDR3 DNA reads TGTGCCAGCAGGATAAGGGTATCGGGACTAGCGGGAGGGGGTCGGGGCAAAAACATTCAGTACTTC. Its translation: CASRIRVSGLAGGGRGKNIQYF.

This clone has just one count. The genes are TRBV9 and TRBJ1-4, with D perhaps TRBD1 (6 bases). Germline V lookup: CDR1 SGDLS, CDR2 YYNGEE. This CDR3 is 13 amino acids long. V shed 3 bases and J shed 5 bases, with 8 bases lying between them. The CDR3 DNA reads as TGTGCCAGCAGCGAGGGGGGAAATGAAAAACTGTTTTTT. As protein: CASSEGGNEKLFF.

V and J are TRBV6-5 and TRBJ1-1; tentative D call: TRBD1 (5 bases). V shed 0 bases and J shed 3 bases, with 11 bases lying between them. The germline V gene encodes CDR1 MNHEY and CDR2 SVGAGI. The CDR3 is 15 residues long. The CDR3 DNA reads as TGTGCCAGCAGTTACTCAACGATCAGGGACACTGAAGCTTTCTTT. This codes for CASSYSTIRDTEAFF.

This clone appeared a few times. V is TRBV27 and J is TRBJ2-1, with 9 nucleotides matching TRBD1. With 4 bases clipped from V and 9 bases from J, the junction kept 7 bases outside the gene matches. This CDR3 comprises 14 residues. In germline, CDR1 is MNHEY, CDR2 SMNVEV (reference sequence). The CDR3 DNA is TGTGCCAGCAGTTCCGGGACAGGGAGGTCTGAGCAGTTCTTC. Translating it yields CASSSGTGRSEQFF.

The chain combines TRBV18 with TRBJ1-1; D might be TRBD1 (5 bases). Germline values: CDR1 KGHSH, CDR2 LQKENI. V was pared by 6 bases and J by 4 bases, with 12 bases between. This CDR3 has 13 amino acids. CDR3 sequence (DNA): TGTGCCAGCTCTCTTTCAGGGCGCACTGAAGCTTTCTTT. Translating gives CASSLSGRTEAFF.

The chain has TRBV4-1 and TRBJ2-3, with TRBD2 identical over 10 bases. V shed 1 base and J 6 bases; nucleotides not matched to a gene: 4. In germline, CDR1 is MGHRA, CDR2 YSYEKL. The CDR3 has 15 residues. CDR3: CASSQGSGRADTQYF. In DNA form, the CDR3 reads TGCGCCAGCAGCCAAGGCAGCGGGAGGGCGGATACGCAGTATTTT.

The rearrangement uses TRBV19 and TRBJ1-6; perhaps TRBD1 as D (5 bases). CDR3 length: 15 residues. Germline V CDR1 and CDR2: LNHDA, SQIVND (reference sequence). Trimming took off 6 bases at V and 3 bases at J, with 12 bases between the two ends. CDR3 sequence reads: CASRGTINYNSPLHF. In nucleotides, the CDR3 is TGTGCCAGTAGGGGGACGATAAACTATAATTCACCCCTCCACTTT.

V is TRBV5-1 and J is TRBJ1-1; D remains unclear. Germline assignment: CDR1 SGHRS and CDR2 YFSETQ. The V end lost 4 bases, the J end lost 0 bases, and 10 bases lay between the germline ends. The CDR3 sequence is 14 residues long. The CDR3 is CASSGVRMNTEAFF. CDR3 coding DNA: TGCGCCAGCAGCGGAGTTCGGATGAACACTGAAGCTTTCTTT.